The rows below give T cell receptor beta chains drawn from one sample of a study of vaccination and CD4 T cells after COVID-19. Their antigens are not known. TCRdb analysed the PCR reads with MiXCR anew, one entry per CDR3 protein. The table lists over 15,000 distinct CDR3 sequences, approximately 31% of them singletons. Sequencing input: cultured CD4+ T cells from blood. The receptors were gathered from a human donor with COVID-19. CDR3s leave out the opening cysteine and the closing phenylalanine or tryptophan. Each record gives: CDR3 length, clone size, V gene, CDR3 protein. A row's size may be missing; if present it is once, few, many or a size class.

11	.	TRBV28	ATASTLQETQY
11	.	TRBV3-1	ASSQGWQDGYT
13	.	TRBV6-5	ASSYSTGRMSEAF
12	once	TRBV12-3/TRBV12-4	ASSFDGGYNEQF
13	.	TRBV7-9	ASSPRGVSSYEQY
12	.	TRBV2	ASSVAETGSPLH
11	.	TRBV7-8	ASSLVGADTQY
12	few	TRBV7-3	ASTATGTNTEAF
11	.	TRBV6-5	ASSYSTGTEAF
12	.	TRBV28	ASSSIDRAGGYT
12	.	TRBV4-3	ASSQDQWNEKLF
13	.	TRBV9	ASSAGTGANYGYT
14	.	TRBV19	ASSTGAWGGANVLT
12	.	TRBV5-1	ASSQGLNTGELF
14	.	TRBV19	ASSGVGGGNTDTQY
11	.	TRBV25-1	ASFSGPNTEAF
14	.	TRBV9	ASSSYSTLNNSPLH
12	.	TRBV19	ASSITGLNTEAF
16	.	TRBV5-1	ASSLATSGGPSRATQY
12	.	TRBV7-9	ASSFGTGTYEQY
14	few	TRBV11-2	ASSFRRQASTDTQY
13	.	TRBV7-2	ASSVTGAKNTEAF
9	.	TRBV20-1	SAAPEETQY
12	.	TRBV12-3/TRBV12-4	ASTRDRGTDTQY
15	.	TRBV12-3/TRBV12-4	ASSLAGLAGGGETQY
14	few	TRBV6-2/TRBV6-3	ASSRAGTGVGPPLH
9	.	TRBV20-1	SARNSGHGH
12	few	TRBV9	ASSVDPSAGELF
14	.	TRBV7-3	ASSLDALRGQETQY
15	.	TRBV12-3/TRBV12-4	ASSLTVSVGFTDTQY
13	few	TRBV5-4	ASSSGRGREYGYT
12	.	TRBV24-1	ATSDFGQRREQF
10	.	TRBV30	AWSVAGGELF
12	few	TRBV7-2	ASKSGASNNEQF
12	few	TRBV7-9	ASSTGQMNTEAF
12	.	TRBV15	ATSILGLNTEAL
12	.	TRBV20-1	SAREDSYNSPLH
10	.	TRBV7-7	ASGGPLETQY
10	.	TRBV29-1	SVSRGNTEAF
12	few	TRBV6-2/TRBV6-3	ASRAGQGAYGYT
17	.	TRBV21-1	ASSKDSSRRVSSYNEQF
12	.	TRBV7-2	ASSSGLAGHEQY
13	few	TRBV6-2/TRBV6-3	ASSRQGVDTGELF
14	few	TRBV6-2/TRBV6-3	ASSYWGPRSGNTIY
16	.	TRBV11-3	ASSPGLDVYSGANVLT
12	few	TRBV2	ASSVAGRNTEAF
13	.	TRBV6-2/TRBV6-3	ASKNGGEPLYGYT
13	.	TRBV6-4	ANSDSGLDTGELF
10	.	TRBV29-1	SVGEGSYGYT
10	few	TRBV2	ASSEIPSEQY
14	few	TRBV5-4	ASSLGRGGRNTEAF
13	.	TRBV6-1	ASSEVRLASGELF